This T cell receptor beta chain was sequenced during a study of T-cell memory formation after mild COVID-19. Study at large: TCR clustering was largely donor specific. Whole-study results and caveats: Chiefly within CM and EM were the contracting CD4+ clones; CD8+ ones were within EMRA. Researchers found some responding clones in pre-infection memory, a sign that cross-reactive memory joined.

TCRdb used MiXCR to reprocess the 5' RACE reads, holding one entry per CDR3 protein. The table has some 440,000 distinct CDR3 sequences, about 23% seen once. To note about this clonotype: Its specificity is unknown.

V was cut by 3 bases and J by 5 bases, with 9 bases left in between. Germline V gene data show CDR1 as SGHVS and CDR2 as FQNEAQ. The CDR3 contains 13 residues. This chain links TRBV7-8 with TRBJ2-3; possible D gene TRBD2, 6 bases. The sequence was collected from an adult woman who had mild COVID-19 (a few samples of this study predate the infection). Cell type and time point are not known. Sequenced: PBMCs or a T cell subset sorted from them (not recorded which). The CDR3 coding sequence is TGTGCCAGCAGCTTCGGGGGAGAAGATACGCAGTATTTT. Translated, it gives CASSFGGEDTQYF.